This passage covers 26 T cell receptor beta chains from one sample sequenced in a study of response to subunit inactivated influenza vaccine. A single record per CDR3 protein comes from TCRdb applying MiXCR to the RT-PCR reads. Seen here are 650,000 to 800,000 distinct CDR3 sequences, less than 20% observed once, and the top ten hold roughly a tenth. Sequences were derived from PBMCs from blood, sampled more than 4 days after vaccination. The receptors were gathered from a middle-aged man who received an inactivated influenza vaccine.

This clonotype appeared a few times. V usage is TRBV6-5 and J usage is TRBJ1-2; 7 positions agree with TRBD1. The V gene's germline CDR1 is MNHEY and CDR2 SVGAGI. The CDR3 is 14 amino acids. Trimming removed 0 bases from V and 7 bases from J; junction bases left unmatched: 5. CDR3 residues: CASSYSQGVGGYTF. In DNA form, the CDR3 reads TGTGCCAGCAGTTACTCTCAGGGGGTTGGTGGCTACACCTTC.

There are many counts of this clonotype. V and J are TRBV6-1 and TRBJ1-5, with D perhaps TRBD1 (5 bases). Deletions cut 6 bases from V and 9 bases from J, with 15 bases between. CDR3 length: 13 amino acids. Germline values: CDR1 MNHNS, CDR2 SASEGT. Here the CDR3 reads CASSSGTSMPQHF. CDR3 sequence (DNA): TGTGCCAGCAGCTCCGGGACCAGCATGCCCCAGCATTTT.

The V gene is TRBV12-3 or TRBV12-4, the J gene TRBJ1-4, with D maybe TRBD1 (6 bases). V shed 3 bases and J shed 5 bases, with 13 bases lying between them. This CDR3 is 15 amino acids long. This CDR3 reads CASSFAGARNEKLFF. The CDR3 nucleotides are TGTGCCAGCAGTTTTGCGGGGGCGCGGAATGAAAAACTGTTTTTT.

Only a few counts were recorded for this clonotype. V gene TRBV3-1 combines with J gene TRBJ2-5; D possibly corresponds to TRBD1 (5 bases). Germline V gene data show CDR1 as LGHDT and CDR2 as YNNKEL (reference sequence). CDR3 size: 14 residues. With 0 bases removed from V and 13 bases from J, the gap between germline ends came to 18 bases. DNA for the CDR3: TGTGCCAGCAGCCAAGAAACTGGGGCGGCCTCCCCGTACTTC. This translates into CASSQETGAASPYF.

The chain combines TRBV9 with TRBJ2-2; 12 nucleotides match TRBD1. CDR1 SGDLS and CDR2 YYNGEE come from the germline V gene. This CDR3 has 16 amino acids. V lost 3 bases and J lost 7; bases outside the gene matches: 7. CDR3 in amino acids: CASSAPGQGAVGELFF. In nucleotides, the CDR3 is TGTGCCAGCAGCGCTCCGGGACAGGGGGCCGTCGGGGAGCTGTTTTTT.

This sequence joins TRBV12-3 or TRBV12-4 and TRBJ2-1; D may be TRBD2 (5 bases). The CDR3 is 12 residues long. Trimming took off 1 base at V and 12 bases at J, with 10 bases between the two ends. CDR3 protein: CASSLDRRVQFF. The CDR3 coding sequence is TGTGCCAGCAGTTTAGACCGGCGGGTGCAGTTCTTC.

The V gene is TRBV15, the J gene TRBJ1-5; D is unclear. V was trimmed by 0 bases and J by 2 bases, leaving 8 bases between them. This CDR3 contains 15 residues. CDR1 and CDR2 (germline): LNHNV, YYDKDF (reference sequence). DNA for the CDR3: TGTGCCACCAGCAGAGATTCGACGGGCAATCAGCCCCAGCATTTT. Its protein product is CATSRDSTGNQPQHF.

This clonotype turned up a few times. This chain joins TRBV7-9 and TRBJ1-2, with D hard to call. Germline V CDR1 and CDR2: SEHNR, FQNEAQ (reference sequence). The CDR3 has 14 residues. V lost 1 base and J lost 0, with 6 bases in between. CDR3 residues: CASSLVAPNYGYTF. As DNA, the CDR3 is TGTGCCAGCAGCTTAGTGGCTCCTAACTATGGCTACACCTTC.

This clonotype came up a few times. This chain links TRBV7-9 with TRBJ1-6; D uncertain. This CDR3 is 13 amino acids long. V shed 4 bases and J shed 10 bases, with 11 bases lying between them. Germline lookup yields CDR1 SEHNR and CDR2 FQNEAQ (reference sequence). The CDR3 bases are TGTGCCAGCAGCTCCCTCGAGGAGTCACCCCTCCACTTT. It translates to CASSSLEESPLHF.

V is TRBV7-9 and J is TRBJ2-1; D gene ambiguous. The ends were cut back, 3 bases at V and 5 bases at J, with 11 bases in the middle. CDR3 size: 14 residues. The germline CDR1 and CDR2 sequences are SEHNR and FQNEAQ (reference sequence). CDR3 in DNA: TGTGCCAGCAGCTTCTCCGGACGGAACAATGAGCAGTTCTTC. Its protein is CASSFSGRNNEQFF. The whole variable domain, remainder taken from reference TRBV7-9 and TRBJ2-1, is DTGVSQNPRHKITKRGQNVTFRCDPISEHNRLYWYRQTLGQGPEFLTYFQNEAQLEKSRLLSDRFSAERPKGSFSTLEIQRTEQGDSAMYLCASSFSGRNNEQFFGPGTRLTVL.

The rearrangement uses TRBV4-3 and TRBJ2-1; D is perhaps TRBD1 or TRBD2 (5 bases each). V was pared by 0 bases and J by 2 bases, with 11 bases between. CDR3 length equals 16 residues. Germline lookup yields CDR1 LGHNA and CDR2 YSLEER. This CDR3 is CASSQERGRTYNEQFF. CDR3 DNA sequence: TGCGCCAGCAGCCAAGAGAGGGGAAGGACCTACAATGAGCAGTTCTTC.

The table lists this clonotype with many counts. This chain joins TRBV4-2 and TRBJ1-2; 8 bases align to TRBD1. Germline CDR1 LGHNA, CDR2 YNFKEQ. The CDR3 runs 15 residues. J gave up 8 bases and V 3 bases, and 11 bases lay outside the gene matches. CDR3 sequence (DNA): TGTGCCAGCAGCCACCCTCTGCAGGGGGCTAGGGGCTACACCTTC. Amino acids: CASSHPLQGARGYTF.

A few counts support this clonotype. The V call is TRBV29-1, the J call TRBJ2-7; D is perhaps TRBD1 (6 bases). The germline V gene has CDR1 SQVTM and CDR2 ANQGSEA. This CDR3 has 13 amino acids. The V and J ends lost 3 bases and 1 base respectively, with 10 bases between them. DNA for the CDR3: TGCAGCGTTGAGGCAGGGGTGTCCTACGAGCAGTACTTC. As protein: CSVEAGVSYEQYF.

This clonotype was counted only a few times. The rearrangement uses TRBV28 and TRBJ1-1, with 12 bases aligning to TRBD1. Trimming removed 5 bases from V and 4 bases from J; junction bases left unmatched: 8. The CDR3 runs 16 residues. Germline V gives CDR1 MDHEN, CDR2 SYDVKM. CDR3 coding DNA: TGTGCCAGCAGTAACGTCCGGGACAGGGGGCCCACTGAAGCTTTCTTT. Protein: CASSNVRDRGPTEAFF.

The gene calls are TRBV5-1 and TRBJ2-3; the D is unclear. V gave up 4 bases and J gave up 2 bases, with 8 bases separating them. This CDR3 has 13 amino acids. The germline gives CDR1 SGHRS, CDR2 YFSETQ. The CDR3 here is CASSPPPTDTQYF. The DNA for the CDR3 is TGCGCCAGCAGCCCCCCTCCCACAGATACGCAGTATTTT.

This clonotype was seen only a few times. The V and J genes are TRBV25-1 and TRBJ1-1, with D maybe TRBD1 (5 bases). CDR1 MGHDK and CDR2 SYGVNS come from the germline V gene. V lost 6 bases and J 4 bases, leaving 15 bases between the germline ends. The CDR3 extends over 14 amino acids. CDR3 bases: TGTGCCAGCAGACTGGGGGAGGGTGGCACTGAAGCTTTCTTT. Its protein is CASRLGEGGTEAFF. Drawing the rest from reference TRBV25-1 and TRBJ1-1, the complete variable domain is EADIYQTPRYLVIGTGKKITLECSQTMGHDKMYWYQQDPGMELHLIHYSYGVNSTEKGDLSSESTVSRIRTEHFPLTLESARPSHTSQYLCASRLGEGGTEAFFGQGTRLTVV.

The chain couples TRBV28 to TRBJ2-7; 10 bases agree with TRBD2. Germline loops: CDR1 MDHEN, CDR2 SYDVKM. Unmatched junction bases numbered 3, after V lost 3 bases and J lost 1 base. The CDR3 is 15 residues long. The CDR3, as DNA: TGTGCCAGCAGTTTGTATAGCGGGAGGTCCTACGAGCAGTACTTC. Encoded protein: CASSLYSGRSYEQYF.

This clonotype was picked up many times. The chain employs TRBV20-1 and TRBJ2-5; D might be TRBD1 (5 bases). V lost 3 bases and J 5 bases, leaving 16 bases between the germline ends. The germline V gene has CDR1 DFQATT and CDR2 SNEGSKA (reference sequence). The CDR3 contains 14 residues. CDR3 in DNA: TGCAGTGCTAGTCCCAGGGCGCGTGTGGAGACCCAGTACTTC. As protein: CSASPRARVETQYF.

The V gene is TRBV6-1, the J gene TRBJ2-5; 7 bases are shared with TRBD1. CDR1 is MNHNS, CDR2 SASEGT, per germline. The V and J ends lost 4 bases and 2 bases, in that order; junction bases with no gene match: 4. This CDR3 contains 14 residues. The CDR3 protein is CASSGTGFQETQYF. CDR3 nucleotides: TGTGCCAGCAGTGGGACAGGTTTTCAAGAGACCCAGTACTTC.

This chain links TRBV10-3 with TRBJ2-5, with TRBD1 matching over 8 bases. The V gene's germline CDR1 is ENHRY and CDR2 SYGVKD. The trim removed 10 bases at V and 5 bases at J, leaving 9 bases unmatched. The CDR3 consists of 13 residues. CDR3 nucleotide sequence: TGTGCCACTCGGACAGGGATTGTGGAGACCCAGTACTTC. It specifies CATRTGIVETQYF.

This clonotype turned up a few times. The V gene is TRBV6-1, the J gene TRBJ2-5, with 8 bases fitting TRBD2. Germline CDR1 is MNHNS and CDR2 is SASEGT. V dropped 7 bases and J dropped 3; count of bases not matched to a gene: 7. The CDR3 contains 14 residues. For the CDR3, the DNA is TGTGCCAGCAAGAGGAGCGGGAGTGAAGAGACCCAGTACTTC. Translated: CASKRSGSEETQYF.

This clonotype showed up just a few times. The V gene is TRBV24-1, the J gene TRBJ1-2; D remains ambiguous. Trimming shortened V by 3 bases and J by 4 bases, and 17 bases separated the two germline ends. Germline values: CDR1 KGHDR, CDR2 SFDVKD. CDR3 size: 16 residues. The CDR3 DNA reads as TGTGCCACCAGTGATCCGTTAGACACAGCGAGCTATGGCTACACCTTC. Protein product: CATSDPLDTASYGYTF.

This clonotype was seen ten or more times. J is TRBJ2-7 and V is TRBV12-3 or TRBV12-4; 9 bases line up with TRBD2. This CDR3 is built from 13 residues. V lost 2 bases, J lost 6 bases, and 2 bases stayed unmatched. CDR3 loop: CASSLLTSGEQYF. In DNA, the CDR3 is TGTGCCAGCAGTTTACTGACTAGCGGCGAGCAGTACTTC.

As concerns this clonotype: The junction does not match germline at one end; this may be a read error. This chain links TRBV12-3 or TRBV12-4 with TRBJ2-1; unclear D gene. The CDR3 covers 12 residues. The CDR3 DNA follows: TGTGCCAGCAGTTTTGGCTACCATGAGCAGTTCTTC. Amino acid sequence: CASSFGYHEQFF.

Many counts were recorded for this clonotype. V gene TRBV5-1 combines with J gene TRBJ2-1; TRBD1 agrees at 9 bases. Unmatched junction bases numbered 7, after V lost 3 bases and J lost 12 bases. Germline-derived CDR1 and CDR2 are SGHRS and YFSETQ. The CDR3 runs to 13 residues. CDR3 amino acids: CASSSGQGNLQFF. CDR3 nucleotide sequence: TGCGCCAGCAGCTCGGGACAGGGTAACTTGCAGTTCTTC. The variable domain in full, completed from reference TRBV5-1 and TRBJ2-1, reads KAGVTQTPRYLIKTRGQQVTLSCSPISGHRSVSWYQQTPGQGLQFLFEYFSETQRNKGNFPGRFSGRQFSNSRSEMNVSTLELGDSALYLCASSSGQGNLQFFGPGTRLTVL.

V is TRBV29-1 and J is TRBJ2-5; no clear D. CDR1 and CDR2 (germline): SQVTM, ANQGSEA. Trimming took off 6 bases at V and 5 bases at J, with 10 bases between the two ends. This CDR3 has 11 amino acids. CDR3 amino acids: CSVGPVETQYF. The CDR3 DNA is TGCAGCGTAGGACCCGTGGAGACCCAGTACTTC.